One and the same sample provided the 3 T cell receptor beta chains below, sequenced in a study of technical replicates of blood from several donors. The method was immunoSEQ multiplex PCR; TCRdb's version includes in-frame clones alone and lacks a portion of them. The repertoire has about 93,000 clones, 95% of them found once; the top ten carry 0.26%. The sequencing sample was made of T cells isolated from PBMCs. These receptors came from a human donor in good health.

This sequence joins TRBV29-1 and TRBJ2-7; D call uncertain. V lost 6 bases and J 5 bases, leaving 11 bases between the germline ends. The CDR3 consists of 11 residues. Looked up from germline, CDR1 is SQVTM and CDR2 is ANQGSEA. The CDR3 DNA follows: TGCAGCGTGAAAAGCCTTCACGAGCAGTACTTC. Amino acids: CSVKSLHEQYF.

The rearrangement links TRBV4-1 to TRBJ1-1, with D perhaps TRBD1 (5 bases). There are 15 residues in the CDR3. V shed 4 bases and J shed 4 bases, with 16 bases lying between them. The germline V gene has CDR1 MGHRA and CDR2 YSYEKL. CDR3 amino acids: CASSREMRGGTEAFF. Written as DNA, the CDR3 is TGCGCCAGCAGCCGAGAAATGCGGGGGGGCACTGAAGCTTTCTTT.

V is TRBV5-6 and J is TRBJ2-7; TRBD2 agrees at 8 bases. This CDR3 has 15 amino acids. J gave up 6 bases and V 5 bases, and 13 bases lay outside the gene matches. Germline CDR1 SGHDT, CDR2 YYEEEE. In DNA, the CDR3 is TGTGCCAGCAGGAGACCGGGACTAGGCTTCTCCGAGCAGTACTTC. Its protein product is CASRRPGLGFSEQYF.